This T cell receptor beta chain was identified during a study of blood T cells in healthy people across ages. General study points: Lack of knowledge of donor CMV status possibly confounded expanded clonotype changes. The recorded TCR beta diversity per million T cells decreased in a roughly linear manner with age.

In regard to this clonotype: What it binds is not known.

A sample-barcoded 5' primer and a J-beta primer mix were used in a second PCR of about 6 to 12 cycles. TCRdb ran MiXCR on the 5' RACE reads and lists one entry per CDR3 protein. This table has around 800,000 distinct CDR3 sequences, around 25% appearing once. In germline, CDR1 is DFQATT, CDR2 SNEGSKA (reference sequence). With 6 bases removed from V and 6 bases from J, the gap between germline ends came to 12 bases. This CDR3 is 11 amino acids long. These data were also reused for a study on T cells of mothers and their children. That source reports: All extracted RNA went into cDNA synthesis, around 1.4 ug per 15 ul. In both related and unrelated pairs, TCR recombination output is shaped similarly by thymic selection.

The gene calls are TRBV20-1 and TRBJ2-7; D is unresolved. The specimen sequenced was blood. The TCR was taken from a boy younger than 18 in good health. The CDR3 nucleotides read TGCAGTGCCCTCCACGTTGGCGAGCAGTACTTC. Protein product: CSALHVGEQYF.